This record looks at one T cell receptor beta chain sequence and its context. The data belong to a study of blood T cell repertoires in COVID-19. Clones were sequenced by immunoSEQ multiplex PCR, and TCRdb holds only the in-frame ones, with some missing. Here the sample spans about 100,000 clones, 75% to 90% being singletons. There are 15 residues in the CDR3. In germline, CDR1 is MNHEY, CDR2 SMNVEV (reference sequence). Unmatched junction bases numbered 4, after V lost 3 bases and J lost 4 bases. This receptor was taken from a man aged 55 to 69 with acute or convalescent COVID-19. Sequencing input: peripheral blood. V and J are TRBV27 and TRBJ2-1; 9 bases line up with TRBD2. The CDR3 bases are TGTGCCAGCAGTTTTGGTAGCGGGGGATACAATGAGCAGTTCTTC. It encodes CASSFGSGGYNEQFF.